This TCR beta chain was identified in a study of blood T cell repertoires in COVID-19. Study information: PBMCs, B-cell-depleted T cells, or T cells provided the cDNA or gDNA that made up the material.

Study members were between 18 and 89 years old and lived in some 26 US regions. Membership in each cohort depended on participant-reported clinical history. In the authors' workflow: How many nucleated cells were present was estimated from reference gene primer amplification. Sequenced by immunoSEQ multiplex PCR; TCRdb stores in-frame clones only, minus some. Clone size and V and J calls were adopted from that table, with D and trimming inferred from the DNA. The sample carries more than 400,000 clones, 90% recorded once. The ends lost 3 bases at V and 9 bases at J; junction bases unmatched: 5. The CDR3 length is 15 residues. The germline V gene encodes CDR1 SGHAT and CDR2 FQDESV (reference sequence).

The source of this sequence is a man aged 18-30 years who had recovered from COVID-19. Sequenced material: PBMCs or T cells enriched from blood (not recorded which). The chain has TRBV11-1 and TRBJ2-1; 13 nucleotides match TRBD2. The CDR3 here is CASSFGLAGEVEQFF. DNA of the CDR3: TGTGCCAGCAGCTTTGGACTAGCGGGAGAGGTTGAGCAGTTCTTC. Supplemented by reference TRBV11-1 and TRBJ2-1, the full variable domain reads EAEVAQSPRYKITEKSQAVAFWCDPISGHATLYWYRQILGQGPELLVQFQDESVVDDSQLPKDRFSAERLKGVDSTLKIQPAELGDSAMYLCASSFGLAGEVEQFFGPGTRLTVL.